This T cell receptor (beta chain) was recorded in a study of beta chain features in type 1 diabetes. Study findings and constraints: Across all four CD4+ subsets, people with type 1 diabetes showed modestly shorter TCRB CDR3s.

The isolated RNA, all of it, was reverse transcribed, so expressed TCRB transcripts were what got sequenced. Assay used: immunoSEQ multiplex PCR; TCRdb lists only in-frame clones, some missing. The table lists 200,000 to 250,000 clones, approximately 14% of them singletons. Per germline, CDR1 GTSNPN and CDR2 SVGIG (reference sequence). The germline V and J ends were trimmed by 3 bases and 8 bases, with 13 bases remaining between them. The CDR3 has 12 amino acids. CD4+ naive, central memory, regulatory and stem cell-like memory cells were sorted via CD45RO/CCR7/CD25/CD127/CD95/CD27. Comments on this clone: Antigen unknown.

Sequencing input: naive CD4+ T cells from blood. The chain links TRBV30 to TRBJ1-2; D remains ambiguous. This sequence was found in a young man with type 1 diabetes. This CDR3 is CAWREGLGGYTF. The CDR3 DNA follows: TGTGCCTGGAGGGAGGGTCTGGGCGGCTACACCTTC.